This T cell receptor (beta chain) was captured in a study of blood T cell repertoires in COVID-19. About the research overall: The United States, Italy and Spain supplied acute and convalescent COVID-19 samples. The cDNA or gDNA used as material had been derived from T cells, B-cell-depleted T cells, or PBMCs.

Cohorts were based on clinical histories the participants reported. This CDR3 region has 16 residues. J was trimmed by 5 bases and V by 0 bases; bases with no gene match: 7. Germline CDR1 LGHNA, CDR2 YNFKEQ. Original methodology: Researchers report that nucleated cell counts were estimated from reference gene primer amplification. Produced via immunoSEQ multiplex PCR; TCRdb's table is partial and in-frame only. V and J calls and clone size are those listed in that table; D and trimming were worked out from the DNA. The table has about 180,000 clones, more than 80% seen once. This TCR was recovered from a man in his forties who had recovered from COVID-19. The sample comprised PBMCs or T cells enriched from blood (not recorded which). V is TRBV4-2 and J is TRBJ1-1; 9 positions agree with TRBD1. The DNA of the CDR3 is TGTGCCAGCAGCCAAGATCTTACAGGGGGCAGGACTGAAGCTTTCTTT. Encoded protein: CASSQDLTGGRTEAFF.